The present T cell receptor (beta chain) was sequenced within a study of blood T cell repertoires in COVID-19. Study details: Donors in the United States, Italy and Spain gave samples during acute or convalescent COVID-19. Sources were T cells, B-cell-depleted T cells, or PBMCs; the material itself was cDNA or gDNA.

Original handling: Amplification from reference gene primers served as the basis for estimated nucleated cell counts. Repertoires were generated with immunoSEQ multiplex PCR, while TCRdb's copy carries only in-frame clones and drops some. V and J calls and clone size are as listed in that table; D and trimming were resolved from the DNA. The sample consists of 100,000 to 150,000 clones, about 89% of them appearing once. The sequenced sample consisted of peripheral blood. The receptor was isolated from a woman aged 60-75 years with acute or convalescent COVID-19.

CDR3 sequence reads: CASSSLLGLAGVVGEQFF. The DNA of the CDR3 is TGTGCCAGCAGCTCCCTCTTGGGACTAGCGGGAGTTGTTGGTGAGCAGTTCTTC. This sequence joins TRBV7-9 and TRBJ2-1; 14 nucleotides line up with TRBD2. Germline V gives CDR1 SEHNR, CDR2 FQNEAQ (reference sequence). J gave up 9 bases and V 4 bases, and 14 bases lay outside the gene matches. This CDR3 region has 18 residues.